This TCR beta chain was captured by sequencing in a study of T cell responses to AZD1222 COVID-19 vaccine. V was cut by 5 bases and J by 5 bases, with 12 bases left in between. Germline CDR1 is SEHNR and CDR2 is FQNEAQ (reference sequence). There are 14 residues in the CDR3. The method was immunoSEQ multiplex PCR; TCRdb's version includes in-frame clones alone and lacks a portion of them. The repertoire holds roughly 97,000 clones, with about 88% as singletons. J is TRBJ1-4 and V is TRBV7-9; D not certain. The sequence was obtained from an adult in good health. The material was peripheral blood, obtained on day 0 of AZD1222 vaccination. CDR3 coding DNA: TGTGCCAGCAGCCCCCATGAGGCAAATGAAAAACTGTTTTTT. Protein sequence: CASSPHEANEKLFF.